The T cell receptor (beta chain) described here comes from a study of tumor-infiltrating lymphocytes in glioblastoma multiforme. In this sample, this clonotype turned up once. An end of the junction does not agree with germline; a read error may underlie this. Multiple V-beta primers and a C-beta primer amplified TCRB from RNA. In TCRdb, the multiplex PCR reads were re-called with MiXCR into one record per CDR3 protein. Here the sample spans about 16,000 distinct CDR3 sequences, over 60% being singletons. The CDR3 length is 15 residues. Germline-derived CDR1 and CDR2 are DFQATT and SNEGSKA (reference sequence).

The chain uses TRBV20-1 and TRBJ1-1; D is possibly TRBD1 (5 bases). Sequencing was done on a sample of brain tumor tissue. This TCR was sampled from a male donor with glioblastoma. Here the CDR3 DNA reads TGCGGTGCTAGAGATGGGGGGGAACTTGGGTCTGAAACTTTCTTT. Translation: CGARDGGELGSETFF.